These 23 T cell receptor beta chains were sequenced from one sample in a study of CD8 T cells in Susac syndrome. Random hexamers were used to reverse transcribe an amount of about 0.5 to 1 ug RNA. TCRdb reanalysed the immunoSEQ multiplex PCR reads using MiXCR and keeps one entry per CDR3 protein. The table lists some 130,000 distinct CDR3 sequences, about 94% of them singletons, with around 0.13% in the top ten. The material sequenced was CD4+ T cells from PBMCs. The source is a human donor with multiple sclerosis.

J is TRBJ2-2 and V is TRBV9, with D perhaps matching TRBD2 (5 bases). Trimming left V 0 bases short and J 5 bases short, with 11 bases between. The length of the CDR3 is 15 residues. Germline lookup yields CDR1 SGDLS and CDR2 YYNGEE. CDR3 nucleotide sequence: TGTGCCAGCAGCGTAGAACGGGGATGGACCGGGGAGCTGTTTTTT. Its protein product is CASSVERGWTGELFF.

The genes are TRBV6-5 and TRBJ2-7; TRBD1 agrees at 7 bases. V trimming: 1 base; J trimming: 1 base; junction bases outside the gene matches: 4. Germline V gene lookup returns CDR1 MNHEY and CDR2 SVGAGI. CDR3 length: 15 residues. The CDR3 is CASSYWSGGSYEQYF. In DNA, the CDR3 is TGTGCCAGCAGTTACTGGTCAGGGGGATCCTACGAGCAGTACTTC.

The rearrangement links TRBV18 to TRBJ1-6; D is ambiguous. The V gene lost 4 bases and the J gene lost 5 bases, with 3 bases spanning the gap. CDR3 length equals 12 residues. CDR1 is KGHSH, CDR2 LQKENI, per germline. The CDR3 DNA reads TGTGCCAGCTCACGCGATAATTCACCCCTCCACTTT. It specifies CASSRDNSPLHF.

V usage is TRBV3-1 and J usage is TRBJ1-3, with D unresolved. Germline-derived CDR1 and CDR2 are LGHDT and YNNKEL (reference sequence). The CDR3 has 13 residues. V was pared by 1 base and J by 4 bases, with 5 bases between. The CDR3 loop is CASSQVGGNTIYF. The CDR3 DNA reads TGTGCCAGCAGCCAAGTGGGGGGAAACACCATATATTTT.

The V call is TRBV6-5, the J call TRBJ1-2; D is possibly TRBD1 (5 bases). There are 13 residues in the CDR3. Germline lookup yields CDR1 MNHEY and CDR2 SVGAGI. Between the trimmed V and J ends, which lost 8 bases and 2 bases, there was a span of 12 bases. The CDR3 DNA follows: TGTGCCAGCCGTCCGGACATCAACTATGGCTACACCTTC. Residues: CASRPDINYGYTF.

V gene TRBV5-1 combines with J gene TRBJ1-4, with D perhaps TRBD1 (5 bases). This CDR3 is 12 amino acids long. CDR1 and CDR2 from the germline V gene are SGHRS and YFSETQ. Deletions cut 7 bases from V and 8 bases from J, with 12 bases between. For the CDR3, the DNA is TGCGCCAGCCAGGGACTAGAAGAAAAACTGTTTTTT. As protein: CASQGLEEKLFF. The variable domain in full, with the rest retrieved from reference TRBV5-1 and TRBJ1-4, is KAGVTQTPRYLIKTRGQQVTLSCSPISGHRSVSWYQQTPGQGLQFLFEYFSETQRNKGNFPGRFSGRQFSNSRSEMNVSTLELGDSALYLCASQGLEEKLFFGSGTQLSVL.

The J gene is TRBJ2-1, the V gene TRBV28, with 10 positions matching TRBD2. Germline lookup yields CDR1 MDHEN and CDR2 SYDVKM. There are 15 residues in the CDR3. V gave up 3 bases and J gave up 10 bases; unmatched junction bases: 9. CDR3 loop: CASSFKLAGVGEQFF. The CDR3 region has the DNA TGTGCCAGCAGTTTCAAGCTAGCGGGAGTCGGCGAGCAGTTCTTC.

The chain is built from TRBV6-5 and TRBJ2-1, with D uncertain. The CDR3 length is 13 residues. The V end lost 8 bases, the J end lost 1 base, and 9 bases lay between the germline ends. Per the germline V gene, CDR1 is MNHEY and CDR2 is SVGAGI. Here the CDR3 DNA reads TGTGCCAGCGGGTGGCTTTCCTACAATGAGCAGTTCTTC. It specifies CASGWLSYNEQFF.

The chain couples TRBV6-4 to TRBJ2-3; 8 nucleotides align to TRBD2. Per germline, CDR1 MRHNA and CDR2 SNTAGT. The CDR3 extends over 14 amino acids. With V trimmed by 3 bases and J by 1 base, 0 bases remained unmatched. CDR3 coding DNA: TGTGCCAGCAGTGAGCGGGGGGGCACAGATACGCAGTATTTT. Amino acid sequence: CASSERGGTDTQYF.

J is TRBJ2-2 and V is TRBV6-5, with 9 bases matching TRBD1. The trim removed 6 bases at V and 3 bases at J, leaving 5 bases unmatched. The CDR3 has 15 residues. Germline V gene sequence: CDR1 MNHEY, CDR2 SVGAGI. The CDR3 DNA reads as TGTGCCAGCAGCTACAGGGGGCCGTACACCGGGGAGCTGTTTTTT. It codes for CASSYRGPYTGELFF.

The gene calls are TRBV5-6 and TRBJ1-2; D remains ambiguous. This CDR3 region has 12 residues. The germline CDR1 and CDR2 sequences are SGHDT and YYEEEE. Trimming stripped 2 bases from V and 2 bases from J, with 4 bases between. The CDR3 loop reads CASSFMNYGYTF. CDR3 DNA sequence: TGTGCCAGCAGCTTTATGAACTATGGCTACACCTTC.

This sequence joins TRBV20-1 and TRBJ2-2, with TRBD2 identical over 11 bases. CDR1 is DFQATT, CDR2 SNEGSKA, per germline (reference sequence). This CDR3 has 15 amino acids. Trimming removed 4 bases from V and 0 bases from J; junction bases left unmatched: 1. The CDR3 DNA sequence: TGCAGTGCTACTAGCGGGGGGCCGAACACCGGGGAGCTGTTTTTT. Protein sequence: CSATSGGPNTGELFF.

This clonotype has only one observation. The chain joins TRBV6-2 or TRBV6-3 to TRBJ2-1; a weak D match, TRBD1 (6 bases). This CDR3 is built from 16 residues. Germline CDR1 is MNHEY and CDR2 is SVGEGT. V lost 7 bases and J 5 bases, leaving 21 bases between the germline ends. CDR3 residues: CASKPWWTEKNNEQFF. CDR3 in DNA: TGTGCCAGCAAGCCGTGGTGGACAGAGAAGAACAATGAGCAGTTCTTC.

The rearrangement uses TRBV4-3 and TRBJ2-3; 8 bases map to TRBD1. CDR1 and CDR2 from the germline V gene are LGHNA and YSLEER. The CDR3 has 17 residues. Trimming removed 3 bases from V and 1 base from J; junction bases left unmatched: 9. This CDR3 reads CASSHRQGLTGTDTQYF. CDR3 DNA sequence: TGCGCCAGCAGCCACAGACAGGGGCTCACCGGCACAGATACGCAGTATTTT.

The count of this clonotype is one. This sequence joins TRBV27 and TRBJ1-2; D is undetermined. Germline V gene data show CDR1 as MNHEY and CDR2 as SMNVEV (reference sequence). The CDR3 is 13 amino acids. Trimming pared 3 bases from V and 2 bases from J, leaving 7 bases between. The chain's CDR3 is CASSFGLNYGYTF. In DNA, the CDR3 is TGTGCCAGCAGTTTCGGCCTAAACTATGGCTACACCTTC.

The V and J genes are TRBV29-1 and TRBJ1-1; D gene ambiguous. The CDR3 is 11 residues long. V was shortened by 7 bases and J by 6 bases, with 12 bases between the two germline ends. CDR1 is SQVTM, CDR2 ANQGSEA, per germline. CDR3 DNA sequence: TGCAGCGCTAAGACAATGTCTGAAGCTTTCTTT. The encoded protein is CSAKTMSEAFF.

This clonotype was counted a single time. V gene TRBV18 combines with J gene TRBJ2-3; maybe TRBD1 (5 bases). The V end lost 5 bases, the J end lost 2 bases, and 14 bases lay between the germline ends. Germline V lookup: CDR1 KGHSH, CDR2 LQKENI. The CDR3 length is 15 residues. Here the CDR3 DNA reads TGTGCCAGCTCAGGCAGGGTTGAACACACAGATACGCAGTATTTT. Its translation: CASSGRVEHTDTQYF.

This clonotype was counted once. This rearrangement joins TRBV3-1 to TRBJ1-3, with 7 positions matching TRBD1. V lost 3 bases, J lost 0 bases, and 8 bases stayed unmatched. The CDR3 extends over 17 amino acids. Per the germline V gene, CDR1 is LGHDT and CDR2 is YNNKEL (reference sequence). In nucleotides, the CDR3 is TGTGCCAGCAGCCAGAGAGTGGGACAGCCCTCTGGAAACACCATATATTTT. Translation gives CASSQRVGQPSGNTIYF.

V is TRBV3-1 and J is TRBJ2-1; TRBD2 is a possible D gene (5 bases). The CDR3 spans 17 residues. Germline V CDR1 and CDR2: LGHDT, YNNKEL (reference sequence). The ends were cut back, 6 bases at V and 0 bases at J, with 18 bases in the middle. The CDR3 bases are TGTGCCAGCAGTCGTTCGGAAGCGGCCCTCTCCTACAATGAGCAGTTCTTC. The encoded protein is CASSRSEAALSYNEQFF.

The J gene is TRBJ2-1, the V gene TRBV2; D gene ambiguous. CDR3 length equals 16 residues. V was pared by 0 bases and J by 7 bases, with 16 bases between. CDR1 is SNHLY, CDR2 FYNNEI, per germline. DNA of the CDR3: TGTGCCAGCAGTGAAGCGCAGATTAACATACGGAATGAGCAGTTCTTC. It translates to CASSEAQINIRNEQFF.

The rearrangement links TRBV6-2 or TRBV6-3 to TRBJ1-5; 10 bases agree with TRBD1. With V trimmed by 5 bases and J by 7 bases, 8 bases remained unmatched. The V gene's germline CDR1 is MNHEY and CDR2 SVGEGT. The CDR3 is made up of 15 amino acids. Here the CDR3 DNA reads TGTGCCAGCAGTCTCCAGACAGGGGGCTTGCAGCCCCAGCATTTT. Amino acids: CASSLQTGGLQPQHF.

The J gene is TRBJ2-7, the V gene TRBV4-3; 7 bases fit TRBD2. The CDR3 contains 16 residues. Germline trimming cut 0 bases from V and 2 bases from J; bases unmatched to any gene: 7. Germline CDR1 LGHNA, CDR2 YSLEER. CDR3 in amino acids: CASSQDHGGTAYEQYF. For the CDR3, the DNA is TGCGCCAGCAGCCAAGATCACGGGGGGACTGCCTACGAGCAGTACTTC.

This chain uses TRBV28 with TRBJ2-4; unclear D gene. The CDR3 has 12 amino acids. Germline V CDR1 and CDR2: MDHEN, SYDVKM. The germline V and J ends were trimmed by 1 base and 8 bases, with 6 bases remaining between them. Written as DNA, the CDR3 is TGTGCCAGCAGTTTATTCGACGACATTCAGTACTTC. It encodes CASSLFDDIQYF.